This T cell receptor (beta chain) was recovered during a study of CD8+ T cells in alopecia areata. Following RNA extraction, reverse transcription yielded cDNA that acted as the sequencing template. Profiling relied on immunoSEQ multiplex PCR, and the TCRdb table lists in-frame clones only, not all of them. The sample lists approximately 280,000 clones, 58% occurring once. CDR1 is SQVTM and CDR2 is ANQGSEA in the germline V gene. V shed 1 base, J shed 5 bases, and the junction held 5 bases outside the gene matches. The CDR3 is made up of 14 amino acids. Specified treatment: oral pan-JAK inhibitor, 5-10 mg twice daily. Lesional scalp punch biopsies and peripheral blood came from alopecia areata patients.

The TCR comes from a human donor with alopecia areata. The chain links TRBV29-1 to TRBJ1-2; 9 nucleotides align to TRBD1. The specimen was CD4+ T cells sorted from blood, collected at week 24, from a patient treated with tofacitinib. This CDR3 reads CSVEGDRAPYGYTF. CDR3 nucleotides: TGCAGCGTTGAAGGGGACAGGGCGCCTTATGGCTACACCTTC.